These T cell receptor beta chains were read from a single sample in a study of blood T cell repertoires in COVID-19. Method: immunoSEQ multiplex PCR; TCRdb's copy keeps in-frame clones and lacks some. The sample has hundreds of thousands of clones; approximately 80% are singletons. Sample: PBMCs or T cells enriched from blood (not recorded which). The receptors come from a man aged 30 to 45 with acute COVID-19. Each CDR3 is given with its conserved first and last residue. The order of the fields is J gene, V gene, D gene, clone size, CDR3 DNA, CDR3 protein. The D gene is left open where the match is weak. A clone size is listed for some rows: how often the clone was seen (once, few, many), or a class if it is expanded.

>TRBJ1-1|TRBV28|TRBD1|NA
TGTGCCAGCAGTTCAGGGACAGTGAGGACTGAAGCTTTCTTT
CASSSGTVRTEAFF
>TRBJ1-5|TRBV19|TRBD1|few
TGTGCCAGTGCCGGGACAGGGGGAAATCAGCCCCAGCATTTT
CASAGTGGNQPQHF
>TRBJ2-1|TRBV12-3/TRBV12-4|TRBD2|once
TGTGCCAGCAGTTTACTAGCGGTAAATGAGCAGTTCTTC
CASSLLAVNEQFF
>TRBJ1-5|TRBV6-5|TRBD1|NA
TGTGCCAGCAGCGACAGGGTTAGCAATCAGCCCCAGCATTTT
CASSDRVSNQPQHF
>TRBJ2-1|TRBV14|TRBD2|NA
TGTGCCAGCAGCCCGACTAGCGGGGGGGCCAATGAGCAGTTCTTC
CASSPTSGGANEQFF
>TRBJ2-7|TRBV6-1|NA|once
TGTGCCAGCAGTGAAAGGGGAGGTCCCTACGAGCAGTACTTC
CASSERGGPYEQYF
>TRBJ2-1|TRBV4-1|TRBD2|NA
TGCGCCAGCAGCCTCATACTAGCGGGGGGGCTCCATGAGCAGTTCTTC
CASSLILAGGLHEQFF
>TRBJ2-3|TRBV5-3|NA|NA
TGTGCCAGAAGCCTTCACTATTTCGCAGATACGCAGTATTTT
CARSLHYFADTQYF
>TRBJ1-5|TRBV2|NA|NA
TGTGCCAGCAGAGGAAGGGGTCTTCAGCCCCAGCATTTT
CASRGRGLQPQHF
>TRBJ2-7|TRBV28|NA|NA
TGTGCCAGCAGTCCTGTGGGGGGTACCTCCTACGAGCAGTACTTC
CASSPVGGTSYEQYF
>TRBJ2-1|TRBV11-2|TRBD2|NA
TGTGCCAGCAGCCGGTCAGGACTAGCGGGGGGCTGGTACAATGAGCAGTTCTTC
CASSRSGLAGGWYNEQFF
>TRBJ1-6|TRBV19|TRBD1|NA
TGTGCCAGTAGTATTACGACAGGGCGATCACCCCTCCACTTT
CASSITTGRSPLHF
>TRBJ2-1|TRBV2|TRBD2|NA
TGTGCCAGCAGTACTAGCGGGGGGGAATACAATGAGCAGTTCTTC
CASSTSGGEYNEQFF
>TRBJ1-1|TRBV12-3/TRBV12-4|NA|NA
TGTGCCAGCAGAGCGAGGTGGCACACTGAAGCTTTCTTT
CASRARWHTEAFF
>TRBJ1-2|TRBV2|TRBD1|once
TGTGCCAGCAGCCAAAACAGGGGTGGGGGCTACACCTTC
CASSQNRGGGYTF